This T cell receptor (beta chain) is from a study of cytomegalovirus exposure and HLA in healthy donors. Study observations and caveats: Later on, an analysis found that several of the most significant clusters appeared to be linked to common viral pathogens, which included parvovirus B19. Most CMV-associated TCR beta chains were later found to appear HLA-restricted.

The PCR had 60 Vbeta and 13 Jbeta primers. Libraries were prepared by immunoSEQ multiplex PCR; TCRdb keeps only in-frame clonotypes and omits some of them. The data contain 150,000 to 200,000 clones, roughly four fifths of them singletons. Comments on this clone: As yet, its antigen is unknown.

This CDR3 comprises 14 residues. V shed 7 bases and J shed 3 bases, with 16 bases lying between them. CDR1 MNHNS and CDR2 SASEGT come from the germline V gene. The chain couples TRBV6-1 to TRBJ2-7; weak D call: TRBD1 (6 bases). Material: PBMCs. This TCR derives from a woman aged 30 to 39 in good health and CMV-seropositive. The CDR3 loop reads CASTEGDTIYEQYF. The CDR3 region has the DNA TGTGCCAGCACCGAGGGGGACACCATCTACGAGCAGTACTTC.